This TCR beta chain was obtained from a study of Ad26.COV2.S vaccination and SARS-CoV-2 variants (dated by TCRdb to the early 2020s). Regarding the study in general: Donors in the vaccine arm were drawn from COV1001, a multicentre, randomized, double-blind, placebo-controlled phase I-IIa trial testing Ad26.COV2.S in healthy adults. Dosing of Ad26.COV2.S was intramuscular, at either 5x10^10 or 1x10^11 viral particles, delivered as one shot or as two shots spaced 56 days apart. TCRbeta repertoire sequencing was used to assess the specificity and breadth of SARS-CoV-2-reactive T cell receptors after Ad26.COV2.S vaccination. A total of about 30 samples were included in the TCR-sequenced set, comprising around 19 Ad26.COV2.S vaccine recipients, 5 placebo recipients and 8 SARS-CoV-2 convalescent individuals. Trial participants were randomized into five groups of five: low-dose or high-dose Ad26.COV2.S given once or twice, or placebo on both occasions. Throughout the experiments and outcome assessment, investigators stayed blinded to trial group allocation.

A remark on this clone: Its antigen is unknown. Base qualities were left out, and no much larger clone turns up one base away.

What the treatment or condition label conveys for this sample: over 15 received Ad26.COV2.S at low or high dose, single or two shots; roughly 5 received placebo; per-sample allocation not given. Repertoires of vaccine and placebo recipients were sequenced from samples taken on day 63 after the first injection. In Cohort 1b, 25 adults aged 18-55 years were enrolled at a single site in Boston, USA, between 29 July and 7 August 2020. Ad26.COV2.S consisted of a replication-incompetent adenovirus type 26 vector by which a prefusion-stabilized SARS-CoV-2 spike protein from the original Wuhan strain was expressed. TCRbeta CDR3 regions were sequenced with the immunoSEQ Assay. After extraction, genomic DNA underwent amplification by bias-controlled multiplex PCR, followed by high-throughput sequencing. The study's own analysis went as follows. To quantify the absolute abundance of each unique TCRbeta CDR3 region, sequences were collapsed and filtered. T cell fraction was estimated by normalizing TCRbeta template counts to usable DNA, which was measured by amplifying reference genes present in all nucleated cells. Repertoire TCRs were annotated as SARS-CoV-2-specific by exact matching of V gene, CDR3 amino acid sequence and J gene to a known reactive TCR set. MIRA supplied the reference SARS-CoV-2 TCR set, which was filtered for enrichment in COVID-19-positive ImmuneCODE repertoires so that public or cross-reactive TCRs were removed. Using the MIRA antigens, annotated TCRs were further analysed by specific ORF or by position within an ORF. Breadth was defined as the number of annotated unique rearrangements divided by the total number of unique productive rearrangements, and depth was defined as the summed frequency of the annotated unique rearrangements. Group comparisons of TCR breadth used two-sided Wilcoxon rank-sum tests. Held by TCRdb, this immuneACCESS table contains in-frame sequences only and omits some clones. Under half of the omission traces to an unresolved V gene where checked; the cause of the rest is unknown. That table gives V, J and clone size, and the DNA gave D and trimming. This sample lists roughly 350,000 clones; roughly 84% were detected once. The ten largest clones represent 3.4% of the sample.

Per the germline V gene (reference sequence), MNHEY is the CDR1 and SMNVEV is the CDR2. Its CDR3 holds 14 amino acids, cysteine through phenylalanine. Only the CDR3 DNA is retained, 42 bases long and in frame from the first base. V has 4 bases trimmed and J has 5 bases trimmed; junction bases matching no gene number 7. What the authors observed across the whole study: The study was not powered for comparison of responses between vaccine doses or regimens. Vaccine and placebo recipients had similar non-spike TCR breadth, a finding consistent with the vaccine containing only spike. Compared with placebo recipients, Ad26.COV2.S recipients showed higher spike-specific TCR breadth (P = 0.0014). After vaccination, substantial breadth of spike-specific CD8+ and CD4+ T cell responses was reported. The authors noted that total T cell responses may have been underestimated by the TCR breadth and depth analyses.

The sample in question was peripheral blood, obtained in a trial of Ad26.COV2.S vaccine versus placebo. The TCR sequence derives from a person between 18 and 59 years old who received the Ad26.COV2.S COVID-19 vaccine or a placebo. The receptor chain draws on TRBV27 and TRBJ1-1; the junction holds 7 bases that match TRBD1. At the DNA level, the sequence is TGTGCCAGCAGTTATAAGACAGGGCGGACTGAAGCTTTCTTT. Its protein product is CASSYKTGRTEAFF.